These 21 T cell receptor beta chains share one sample of origin, sequenced in a study of T cell responses to AZD1222 COVID-19 vaccine. Assay: immunoSEQ multiplex PCR; the TCRdb copy retains only in-frame clones and omits some. The sample yields about 130,000 clones, roughly 92% seen once. Specimen: peripheral blood, collected 28 days after the second AZD1222 dose. The source of these receptors is an adult who received the AZD1222 COVID-19 vaccine.

Only one count was recorded for this clone. This chain joins TRBV7-8 and TRBJ1-6; 9 bases match TRBD1. The CDR3 is 15 amino acids. The germline V gene encodes CDR1 SGHVS and CDR2 FQNEAQ. V dropped 5 bases and J dropped 11; count of bases not matched to a gene: 10. DNA for the CDR3: TGTGCCAGCAGCCCTTCGACAGGGGGTCGCCCACCCCTCCACTTT. Encoded protein: CASSPSTGGRPPLHF.

This clone has a single count. The chain employs TRBV24-1 and TRBJ2-3; a possible D gene is TRBD2 (5 bases). Germline CDR1 and CDR2: KGHDR and SFDVKD. The CDR3 sequence is 17 residues long. V was pared by 3 bases and J by 0 bases, with 15 bases between. The CDR3 sequence: CATSDHGKKESTDTQYF. In nucleotides, the CDR3 is TGTGCCACCAGTGATCACGGGAAGAAAGAGAGCACAGATACGCAGTATTTT.

In this sample, this clone turned up once. The chain uses TRBV7-2 and TRBJ2-5; D not resolved. The CDR3 has 12 amino acids. The V and J ends lost 5 bases and 8 bases respectively, with 12 bases between them. CDR1 is SGHTA and CDR2 is FQGNSA in the germline V gene. The CDR3 sequence is CASSPTPVTQYF. In nucleotides, the CDR3 is TGTGCCAGCAGCCCAACCCCTGTAACCCAGTACTTC.

The gene calls are TRBV6-4 and TRBJ1-2, with D possibly matching TRBD1 (5 bases). Germline CDR1 reads MRHNA; CDR2 reads SNTAGT. The CDR3 covers 13 residues. The V end lost 7 bases, the J end lost 3 bases, and 12 bases lay between the germline ends. The CDR3 DNA reads as TGTGCCAGCACGAGTAGGGGATACTATGGCTACACCTTC. Translating it yields CASTSRGYYGYTF.

The chain links TRBV19 to TRBJ2-3; 8 nucleotides match TRBD2. The germline V gene encodes CDR1 LNHDA and CDR2 SQIVND (reference sequence). Losses at the gene ends were 5 bases for V and 4 bases for J; bases not matched to a gene: 8. CDR3 length: 15 residues. CDR3 in amino acids: CASSPQAGESDTQYF. The CDR3 coding sequence is TGTGCCAGTAGTCCCCAAGCGGGGGAGTCAGATACGCAGTATTTT.

The CDR3 spells CASSSQRNTEAFF. CDR3 DNA sequence: TGTGCCAGCAGTTCCCAAAGGAACACTGAAGCTTTCTTT. The chain joins TRBV6-4 to TRBJ1-1, with D uncertain. This CDR3 region has 13 residues. CDR1 is MRHNA and CDR2 is SNTAGT in the germline V gene. Trimming took off 5 bases at V and 1 base at J, with 8 bases between the two ends.

The gene calls are TRBV19 and TRBJ2-3; TRBD2 agrees at 8 bases. Trimming took 5 bases from V and 5 from J; bases not matched to a gene: 12. The V gene's germline CDR1 is LNHDA and CDR2 SQIVND (reference sequence). This CDR3 is 16 amino acids long. CDR3 coding DNA: TGTGCCAGTAGTCCTCGGACTAGCCTACTGAAAGATACGCAGTATTTT. Translation gives CASSPRTSLLKDTQYF.

The gene calls are TRBV18 and TRBJ1-4; 7 nucleotides agree with TRBD1. Germline V lookup: CDR1 KGHSH, CDR2 LQKENI. J gave up 6 bases and V 4 bases, and 2 bases lay outside the gene matches. This CDR3 has 13 residues. The CDR3 nucleotides read TGTGCCAGCTCACGAACAGGGGATGAAAAACTGTTTTTT. It specifies CASSRTGDEKLFF.

In this sample, this clone turned up a few times. The chain employs TRBV30 and TRBJ1-1, with 11 bases identical to TRBD1. After removal of 5 bases from V and 5 bases from J, the junction contained 1 base not matched to a gene. The V gene's germline CDR1 is GTSNPN and CDR2 SVGIG (reference sequence). The CDR3 totals 12 residues. The CDR3 is CAWGDRGTEAFF. DNA for the CDR3: TGTGCCTGGGGGGACAGGGGGACTGAAGCTTTCTTT.

This sequence joins TRBV27 and TRBJ1-5, with 7 bases that match TRBD1. Germline assignment: CDR1 MNHEY and CDR2 SMNVEV (reference sequence). This CDR3 comprises 14 residues. V shed 6 bases, J shed 5 bases, and the junction held 7 bases outside the gene matches. CDR3 amino acids: CASSQRTGYQPQHF. The CDR3, as DNA: TGTGCCAGCAGCCAACGGACAGGTTATCAGCCCCAGCATTTT.

V gene TRBV19 combines with J gene TRBJ1-1, with 7 positions matching TRBD1. The CDR3 totals 15 residues. The junction had 7 bases not matched to a gene; V was cut back by 4 bases and J by 2 bases. Germline CDR1 is LNHDA and CDR2 is SQIVND (reference sequence). DNA of the CDR3: TGTGCCAGTAGTAACATGATAGGGGGCAACACTGAAGCTTTCTTT. This codes for CASSNMIGGNTEAFF.

In this sample, this clone turned up once. The chain carries TRBV23-1 and TRBJ1-5; possibly TRBD1 for D (5 bases). TRBV23-1 is marked as an open reading frame, function uncertain. The CDR3 totals 15 residues. V was pared by 2 bases and J by 7 bases, with 15 bases between. The chain's CDR3 is CASSQGVGRVQPQHF. The CDR3 region has the DNA TGCGCCAGCAGTCAAGGTGTTGGCAGGGTGCAGCCCCAGCATTTT.

The gene calls are TRBV11-2 and TRBJ1-1; D gene ambiguous. V was pared by 1 base and J by 0 bases, with 3 bases between. CDR1 is SGHAT, CDR2 FQNNGV, per germline. CDR3 length: 13 amino acids. This CDR3 is CASSLAVNTEAFF. The CDR3 region has the DNA TGTGCCAGCAGCTTAGCAGTGAACACTGAAGCTTTCTTT.

The chain recombines TRBV5-1 with TRBJ2-2; TRBD1 matches at 7 bases. The CDR3 has 15 amino acids. The V segment lost 0 bases and the J segment 5 bases; nucleotides outside the gene matches: 4. CDR1 and CDR2 (germline): SGHRS, YFSETQ. CDR3: CASSLGGQHTGELFF. In nucleotides, the CDR3 is TGCGCCAGCAGCTTGGGGGGACAGCATACCGGGGAGCTGTTTTTT.

The rearrangement links TRBV19 to TRBJ2-1, with D perhaps matching TRBD1 (5 bases). CDR1 and CDR2 (germline): LNHDA, SQIVND (reference sequence). The CDR3 length is 15 residues. The V end was cut by 2 bases, the J end by 5 bases, with 13 bases between. The CDR3 loop reads CASSISGYRDNEQFF. CDR3 bases: TGTGCCAGTAGTATATCAGGGTATAGGGACAATGAGCAGTTCTTC.

The chain joins TRBV6-2 or TRBV6-3 to TRBJ1-1, with D unresolved. The CDR3 has 13 residues. Germline values: CDR1 MNHEY, CDR2 SVGEGT. V lost 2 bases to trimming and J lost 7 bases, with 11 bases between them. In DNA, the CDR3 is TGTGCCAGCAGTTACCATGGGTTGGGTGAAGCTTTCTTT. Its translation is CASSYHGLGEAFF.

The rearrangement uses TRBV5-1 and TRBJ2-1; D tentatively reads TRBD1 or TRBD2 (5 bases each). The ends were cut back, 0 bases at V and 2 bases at J, with 12 bases in the middle. The CDR3 is made up of 16 amino acids. The germline gives CDR1 SGHRS, CDR2 YFSETQ. CDR3 protein: CASSLETRDAYNEQFF. The DNA for the CDR3 is TGCGCCAGCAGCTTGGAAACCCGGGACGCCTACAATGAGCAGTTCTTC.

This chain uses TRBV18 with TRBJ1-5; tentatively, D is TRBD1 (5 bases). Germline V gene data show CDR1 as KGHSH and CDR2 as LQKENI. V was trimmed by 5 bases and J by 6 bases, leaving 20 bases between them. This CDR3 has 16 residues. The CDR3 here is CASSSLGAGLGQPQHF. The CDR3 nucleotides read TGTGCCAGCTCAAGTCTCGGGGCCGGGCTCGGTCAGCCCCAGCATTTT.

The chain carries TRBV6-6 and TRBJ2-3; D not resolved. This CDR3 spans 12 amino acids. Germline assignment: CDR1 MNHNY and CDR2 SVGAGI (reference sequence). Trimming removed 2 bases from V and 3 bases from J, with 3 bases in between. The CDR3 nucleotides read TGTGCCAGCAGTTACGCGACAGATACGCAGTATTTT. This gives the protein CASSYATDTQYF.

This rearrangement joins TRBV9 to TRBJ2-5; a possible D gene is TRBD1 (5 bases). Germline CDR1 and CDR2: SGDLS and YYNGEE. Trimming shortened V by 0 bases and J by 3 bases, and 6 bases separated the two germline ends. The CDR3 has 13 residues. The CDR3 DNA follows: TGTGCCAGCAGCGTAGGCAGGGAAGAGACCCAGTACTTC. Protein product: CASSVGREETQYF. Supplemented by reference TRBV9 and TRBJ2-5, the full variable domain reads DSGVTQTPKHLITATGQRVTLRCSPRSGDLSVYWYQQSLDQGLQFLIQYYNGEERAKGNILERFSAQQFPDLHSELNLSSLELGDSALYFCASSVGREETQYFGPGTRLLVL.

The chain joins TRBV30 to TRBJ2-5, with 7 bases fitting TRBD1. In germline, CDR1 is GTSNPN, CDR2 SVGIG (reference sequence). V was clipped by 4 bases and J by 5 bases; unmatched bases: 10. The CDR3 is 14 residues long. CDR3 bases: TGTGCCTGGAACCCAGGGGGAACACTGGAGACCCAGTACTTC. Amino acids: CAWNPGGTLETQYF.